This section outlines one T cell receptor beta chain sequence together with its context. What it binds is not known. This entry comes from a study of T cell repertoires in cytomegalovirus infection. About the research overall: Evidence of both CMV infection and a matching HLA type came from public TCR beta signatures. Points from the study as a whole: Summed frequency of public TCR beta families distinguished CMV carriers with the relevant HLA.

V shed 5 bases and J shed 4 bases, with 20 bases lying between them. The CDR3 contains 16 residues. Germline V lookup: CDR1 SEHNR, CDR2 FQNEAQ (reference sequence). TCRdb reanalysed the reads using MiXCR and keeps one entry per CDR3 protein. The top ten clones hold less than 60% of a sample with a few hundred thousand distinct CDR3 sequences, about 17% of them seen once. The sample consisted of CD8+ T cells from PBMCs. J is TRBJ1-2 and V is TRBV7-9; D may be TRBD1 (5 bases). This TCR came from a human donor in good health (CMV status not recorded). Some clones in this sample may be carry-over from other donors' samples. CDR3: CASSRHGRDVFYGYTF. The CDR3 DNA sequence: TGTGCCAGCAGCCGACACGGCAGGGACGTTTTCTATGGCTACACCTTC.